These 14 T cell receptor beta chains were all obtained from the same sample, sequenced in a study of cytomegalovirus exposure and HLA in healthy donors. It was with 60 Vbeta and 13 Jbeta primers that the PCR ran. Profiling relied on immunoSEQ multiplex PCR, and the TCRdb table lists in-frame clones only, not all of them. The repertoire consists of 150,000 to 200,000 clones, with 80% occurring once and the leading ten covering about 4.8%. Source material: PBMCs. The receptor set was obtained from a man aged 25 to 45 in good health and CMV-seronegative.

The chain joins TRBV2 to TRBJ2-7, with 10 bases lining up with TRBD1. The junction had 5 bases not matched to a gene; V was cut back by 3 bases and J by 6 bases. The CDR3 runs to 14 residues. Germline loops: CDR1 SNHLY, CDR2 FYNNEI. This CDR3 reads CASSERTGGVEQYF. DNA for the CDR3: TGTGCCAGCAGTGAGAGGACAGGGGGGGTCGAGCAGTACTTC.

The gene calls are TRBV10-3 and TRBJ1-4; TRBD1 agrees at 10 bases. Germline CDR1 reads ENHRY; CDR2 reads SYGVKD. J lost 8 bases, V lost 10 bases, and 10 bases had no gene match. This CDR3 is built from 14 residues. CDR3 DNA: TGTGCCACCGGGGACAGGGGCGTGCAGGAAAAACTGTTTTTT. This translates into CATGDRGVQEKLFF.

This clone was counted once. The chain combines TRBV6-6 with TRBJ2-1, with a weak D call TRBD2 (7 bases). CDR1 is MNHNY and CDR2 is SVGAGI in the germline V gene (reference sequence). V lost 4 bases, J lost 6 bases, and 16 bases lay in between. The CDR3 length is 15 residues. The DNA of the CDR3 is TGTGCCAGCAGTTGGGGGCCGGGGGGTGGCAATGAGCAGTTCTTC. This codes for CASSWGPGGGNEQFF.

This clone turned up a few times. The chain links TRBV7-9 to TRBJ1-2; TRBD1 agrees at 7 bases. Per germline, CDR1 SEHNR and CDR2 FQNEAQ (reference sequence). V shed 11 bases, J shed 0 bases, and the junction held 12 bases outside the gene matches. The CDR3 length is 15 residues. The CDR3 DNA sequence: TGTGCCGTGGGGCCAGGGGGAGAAACTAACTATGGCTACACCTTC. It specifies CAVGPGGETNYGYTF.

This clone was counted only a few times. The J gene is TRBJ2-5, the V gene TRBV7-9, with TRBD2 as a possible D gene (6 bases). CDR3 length equals 14 residues. Per germline, CDR1 SEHNR and CDR2 FQNEAQ (reference sequence). Trimming took off 4 bases at V and 5 bases at J, with 14 bases between the two ends. The CDR3 here is CASSSGGPRETQYF. CDR3 in DNA: TGTGCCAGCAGCTCCGGAGGGCCGAGGGAGACCCAGTACTTC.

The V and J genes are TRBV19 and TRBJ1-4; 8 positions agree with TRBD1. Germline-derived CDR1 and CDR2 are LNHDA and SQIVND (reference sequence). With V trimmed by 4 bases and J by 0 bases, 7 bases remained unmatched. The CDR3 has 17 amino acids. The CDR3 coding sequence is TGTGCCAGTAGTAATCGACAGGGGATTGCAACTAATGAAAAACTGTTTTTT. This encodes CASSNRQGIATNEKLFF.

This clone has just one count. V is TRBV14 and J is TRBJ2-1, with 10 nucleotides matching TRBD2. The CDR3 has 15 amino acids. V shed 6 bases and J 0 bases; nucleotides not matched to a gene: 2. CDR1 SGHDN and CDR2 FVKESK come from the germline V gene. The CDR3 DNA is TGTGCCAGCAGGAAGCGGGAGGGCTCCTACAATGAGCAGTTCTTC. Translating it yields CASRKREGSYNEQFF.

V gene TRBV18 combines with J gene TRBJ2-5; 14 nucleotides agree with TRBD2. The V gene end was trimmed by 2 bases and the J gene end by 4 bases; junction bases not matched to a gene: 0. The length of the CDR3 is 15 residues. Germline V CDR1 and CDR2: KGHSH, LQKENI. The CDR3 is CASSPGTSGRETQYF. As DNA, the CDR3 is TGTGCCAGCTCACCAGGGACTAGCGGGAGAGAGACCCAGTACTTC.

The rearrangement links TRBV10-2 to TRBJ2-3; the D is unclear. Looked up from germline, CDR1 is WSHSY and CDR2 is SAAADI. This CDR3 has 12 amino acids. Trimming left V 3 bases short and J 5 bases short, with 6 bases between. CDR3 coding DNA: TGCGCCAGCAGTGAACGGTTAGATACGCAGTATTTT. Protein sequence: CASSERLDTQYF.

This rearrangement joins TRBV5-1 to TRBJ2-5, with D maybe TRBD2 (7 bases). Germline CDR1 SGHRS, CDR2 YFSETQ. With 1 base removed from V and 1 base from J, the gap between germline ends came to 8 bases. The CDR3 is 14 residues long. The CDR3 bases are TGCGCCAGCAGCTTGAGGGGGGGCCAAGAGACCCAGTACTTC. Translated: CASSLRGGQETQYF.

DNA for the CDR3: TGTGCCAGCGCCCGGGACATTACCGGGGAGCTGTTTTTT. Amino acid sequence: CASARDITGELFF. This sequence joins TRBV6-4 and TRBJ2-2; weak D call: TRBD1 (6 bases). V shed 8 bases and J shed 5 bases, with 12 bases lying between them. CDR1 and CDR2 (germline): MRHNA, SNTAGT. CDR3 size: 13 residues.

This clone was recorded only once. The chain uses TRBV18 and TRBJ2-7; 7 bases are shared with TRBD1. Trimming removed 2 bases from V and 1 base from J; junction bases left unmatched: 8. The V gene's germline CDR1 is KGHSH and CDR2 LQKENI. The length of the CDR3 is 16 residues. CDR3 in amino acids: CASSPSGRQGSYEQYF. The CDR3 DNA reads TGTGCCAGCTCACCAAGTGGGCGACAGGGTTCCTACGAGCAGTACTTC. The full variable domain, completed using reference TRBV18 and TRBJ2-7, is NAGVMQNPRHLVRRRGQEARLRCSPMKGHSHVYWYRQLPEEGLKFMVYLQKENIIDESGMPKERFSAEFPKEGPSILRIQQVVRGDSAAYFCASSPSGRQGSYEQYFGPGTRLTVT.

This clone appeared a single time. V and J are TRBV9 and TRBJ2-7; 7 bases match TRBD1. The germline V gene encodes CDR1 SGDLS and CDR2 YYNGEE. This CDR3 has 13 residues. Losses at the gene ends were 2 bases for V and 7 bases for J; bases not matched to a gene: 6. The CDR3 protein is CASSVMQGVEQYF. The CDR3, as DNA: TGTGCCAGCAGCGTCATGCAGGGGGTAGAGCAGTACTTC.

The CDR3 sequence is CASSYGTGGAGANVLTF. In DNA form, the CDR3 reads TGCGCCAGCAGCTACGGGACAGGGGGCGCTGGGGCCAACGTCCTGACTTTC. The genes are TRBV5-1 and TRBJ2-6; 12 bases map to TRBD1. The germline gives CDR1 SGHRS, CDR2 YFSETQ. Germline trimming cut 3 bases from V and 2 bases from J; bases unmatched to any gene: 3. There are 17 residues in the CDR3.